This TCR beta chain was recorded in a study of T cells in Graves' hyperthyroidism and ophthalmopathy. The study, taken as a whole, reports: The model forecast ophthalmopathy, anticipating it by a median around 6.9 months before onset. Peripheral blood also featured most of the thyroid clonotypes expanded above 0.001.

TCR beta CDR3 region amplification was performed from RNA transcripts. With the HTBI primer set, the TCR CDR3 went through a first round of RT-PCR. TCRdb recomputed calls from the multiplex PCR reads with MiXCR, one row per CDR3 protein. Of about 380,000 distinct CDR3 sequences listed, 13% were seen once; the top ten hold around 21%. Diagnostic assessment was based on clinical symptoms, serum thyroxine and TRAb, thyroid ultrasound and orbital computed tomography. This blood was taken when hyperthyroidism was first diagnosed, before any ophthalmopathy symptoms existed. Points on this clonotype: Its antigen is still unknown.

This CDR3 has 14 residues. Trimming shortened V by 2 bases and J by 7 bases, and 15 bases separated the two germline ends. Germline V gene data show CDR1 as MNHEY and CDR2 as SMNVEV (reference sequence). The receptor comes from a man aged 25 to 40 with Graves' hyperthyroidism that later progressed to Graves' ophthalmopathy. Sequenced: blood. V is TRBV27 and J is TRBJ2-7; weak D call: TRBD2 (6 bases). The CDR3 is CASSLGTGVMEQYF. In DNA, the CDR3 is TGTGCCAGCAGTTTAGGAACGGGGGTTATGGAGCAGTACTTC.